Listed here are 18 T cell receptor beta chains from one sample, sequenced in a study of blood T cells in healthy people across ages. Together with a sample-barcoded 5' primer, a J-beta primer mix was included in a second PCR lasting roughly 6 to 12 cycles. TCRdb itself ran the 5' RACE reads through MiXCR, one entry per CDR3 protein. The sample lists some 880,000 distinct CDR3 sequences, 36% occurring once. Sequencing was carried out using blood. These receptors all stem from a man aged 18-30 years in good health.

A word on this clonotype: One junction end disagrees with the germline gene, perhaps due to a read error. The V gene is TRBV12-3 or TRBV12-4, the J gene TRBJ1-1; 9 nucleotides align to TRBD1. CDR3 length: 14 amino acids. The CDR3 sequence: CVSSTDRGGTEAFF. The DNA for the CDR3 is TGTGTCAGCAGTACCGACAGGGGGGGAACTGAAGCTTTCTTT.

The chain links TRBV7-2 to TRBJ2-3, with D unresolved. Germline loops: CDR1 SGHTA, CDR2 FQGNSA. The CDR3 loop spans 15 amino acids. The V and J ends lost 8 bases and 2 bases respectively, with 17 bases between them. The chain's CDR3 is CASSVRPGNTDTQYF. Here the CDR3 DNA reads TGTGCCAGCTCCGTCCGTCCGGGTAACACAGATACGCAGTATTTT.

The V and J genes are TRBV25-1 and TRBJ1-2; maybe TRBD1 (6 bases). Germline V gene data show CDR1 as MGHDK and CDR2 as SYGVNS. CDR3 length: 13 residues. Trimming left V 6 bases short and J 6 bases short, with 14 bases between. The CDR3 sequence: CASREGGEHGYTF. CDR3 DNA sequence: TGTGCCAGCAGGGAGGGGGGAGAGCATGGCTACACCTTC.

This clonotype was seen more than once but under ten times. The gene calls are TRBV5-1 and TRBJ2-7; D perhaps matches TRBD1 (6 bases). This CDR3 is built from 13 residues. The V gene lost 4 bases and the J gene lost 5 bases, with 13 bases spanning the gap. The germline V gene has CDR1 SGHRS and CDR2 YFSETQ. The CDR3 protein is CASSQGPPNEQYF. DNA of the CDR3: TGCGCCAGCAGCCAGGGGCCCCCCAACGAGCAGTACTTC.

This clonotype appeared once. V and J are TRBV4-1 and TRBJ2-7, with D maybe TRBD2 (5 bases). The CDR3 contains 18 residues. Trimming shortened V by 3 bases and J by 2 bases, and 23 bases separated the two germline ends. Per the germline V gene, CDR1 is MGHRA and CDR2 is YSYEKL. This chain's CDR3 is CASSHQDFIPGSPYEQYF. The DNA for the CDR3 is TGCGCCAGCAGCCACCAAGATTTCATCCCGGGATCCCCCTACGAGCAGTACTTC.

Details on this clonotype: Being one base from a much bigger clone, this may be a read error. The DNA for the CDR3 is TGCAGTGCTAGGGATACGCGGTATTTT. It codes for CSARDTRYF. J is TRBJ2-3 and V is TRBV20-1; D is uncertain. This CDR3 has 9 residues. Germline-derived CDR1 and CDR2 are DFQATT and SNEGSKA (reference sequence).

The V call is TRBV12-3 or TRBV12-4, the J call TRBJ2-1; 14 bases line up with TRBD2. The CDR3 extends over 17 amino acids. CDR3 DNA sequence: TGTGCGATTAAGGGGACTAGCGGGAGCGGCTCCTACAATGAGCAGTTCTTC. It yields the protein CAIKGTSGSGSYNEQFF.

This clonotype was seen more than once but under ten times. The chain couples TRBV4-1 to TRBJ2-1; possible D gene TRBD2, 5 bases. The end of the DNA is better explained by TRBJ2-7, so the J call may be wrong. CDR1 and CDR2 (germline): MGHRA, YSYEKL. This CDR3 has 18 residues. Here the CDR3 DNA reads TGCGCCAGCAGCCAAGAGACGGTCCTTGGAGGATCCTACAATGAGCAGTACTTC. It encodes CASSQETVLGGSYNEQYF.

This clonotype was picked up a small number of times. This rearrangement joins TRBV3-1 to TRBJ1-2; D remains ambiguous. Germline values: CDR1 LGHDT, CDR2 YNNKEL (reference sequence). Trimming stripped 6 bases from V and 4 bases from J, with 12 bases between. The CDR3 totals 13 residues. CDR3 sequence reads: CASSSDIGYGYTF. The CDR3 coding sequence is TGTGCCAGCAGTTCCGACATCGGCTATGGCTACACCTTC.

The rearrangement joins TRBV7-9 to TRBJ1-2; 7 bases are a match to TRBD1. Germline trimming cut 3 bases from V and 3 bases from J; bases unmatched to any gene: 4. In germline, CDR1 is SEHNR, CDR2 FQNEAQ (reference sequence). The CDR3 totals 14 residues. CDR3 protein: CASSFAGTDYGYTF. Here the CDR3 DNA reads TGTGCCAGCAGCTTCGCCGGGACAGACTATGGCTACACCTTC.

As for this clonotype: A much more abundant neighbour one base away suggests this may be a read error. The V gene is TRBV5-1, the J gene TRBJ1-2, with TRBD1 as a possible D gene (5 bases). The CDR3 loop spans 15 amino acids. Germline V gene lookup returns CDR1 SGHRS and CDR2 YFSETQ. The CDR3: CASSPRGRILYGHTF. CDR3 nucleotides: TGCGCCAGCAGCCCCCGGGGCCGAATTCTCTATGGCCACACCTTC.

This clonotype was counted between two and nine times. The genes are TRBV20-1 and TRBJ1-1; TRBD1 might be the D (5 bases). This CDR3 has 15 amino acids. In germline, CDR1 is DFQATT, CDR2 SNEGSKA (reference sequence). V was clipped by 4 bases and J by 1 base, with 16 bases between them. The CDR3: CSAKWSGTANTEAFF. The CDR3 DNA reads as TGCAGTGCTAAATGGTCCGGGACGGCGAACACTGAAGCTTTCTTT.

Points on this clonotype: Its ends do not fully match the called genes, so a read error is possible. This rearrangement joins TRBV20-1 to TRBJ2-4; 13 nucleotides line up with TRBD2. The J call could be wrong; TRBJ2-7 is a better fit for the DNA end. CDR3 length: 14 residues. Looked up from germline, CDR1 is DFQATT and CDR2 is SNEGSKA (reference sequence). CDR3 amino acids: CSTREGLAGLEQYF. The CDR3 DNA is TGCAGTACTAGAGAGGGACTAGCGGGGCTCGAGCAGTACTTC.

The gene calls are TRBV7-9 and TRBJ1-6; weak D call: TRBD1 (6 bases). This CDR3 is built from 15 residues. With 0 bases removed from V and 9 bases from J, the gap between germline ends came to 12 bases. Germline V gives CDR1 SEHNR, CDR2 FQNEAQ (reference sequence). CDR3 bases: TGTGCCAGCAGCTTAGCGCCCACAGGGCCTTCACCCCTCCACTTT. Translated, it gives CASSLAPTGPSPLHF.

The CDR3 DNA is TGTGCCAGCAGCCCACCGGGACAGGGAGTAGATACGCAGTATTTT. Its translation: CASSPPGQGVDTQYF. The chain links TRBV7-9 to TRBJ2-3; 9 nucleotides align to TRBD1. The germline V gene has CDR1 SEHNR and CDR2 FQNEAQ (reference sequence). The CDR3 length is 15 residues. V lost 5 bases to trimming and J lost 5 bases; unmatched junction nucleotides: 8. The full variable domain, with the rest looked up from reference TRBV7-9 and TRBJ2-3, is DTGVSQNPRHKITKRGQNVTFRCDPISEHNRLYWYRQTLGQGPEFLTYFQNEAQLEKSRLLSDRFSAERPKGSFSTLEIQRTEQGDSAMYLCASSPPGQGVDTQYFGPGTRLTVL.

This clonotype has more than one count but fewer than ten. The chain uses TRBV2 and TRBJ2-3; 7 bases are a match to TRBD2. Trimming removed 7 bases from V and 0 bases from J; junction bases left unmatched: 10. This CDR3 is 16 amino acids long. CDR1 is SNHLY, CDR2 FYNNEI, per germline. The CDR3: CASTRKGLKSTDTQYF. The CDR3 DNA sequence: TGTGCCAGCACCCGAAAGGGACTAAAAAGCACAGATACGCAGTATTTT.

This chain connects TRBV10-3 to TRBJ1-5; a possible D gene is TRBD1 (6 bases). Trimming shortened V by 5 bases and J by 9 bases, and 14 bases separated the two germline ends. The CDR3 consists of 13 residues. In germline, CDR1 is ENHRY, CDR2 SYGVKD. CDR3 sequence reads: CAISYREDPPQHF. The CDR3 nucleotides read TGTGCCATCAGTTACAGGGAGGACCCGCCCCAGCATTTT.

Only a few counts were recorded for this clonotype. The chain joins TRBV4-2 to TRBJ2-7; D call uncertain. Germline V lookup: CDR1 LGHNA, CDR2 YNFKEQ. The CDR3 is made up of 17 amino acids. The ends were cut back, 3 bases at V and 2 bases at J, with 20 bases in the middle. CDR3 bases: TGTGCCAGCAGCCACCTCAACTTGTCCGTGTTACCCTACGAGCAGTACTTC. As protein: CASSHLNLSVLPYEQYF.